This entry is about one T cell receptor (beta chain). The antigen remains undetermined. This sample was taken from a study of memory CD4+ T cells and cytomegalovirus serostatus. About the research overall: Donors were healthy Belgian adults, fewer than ten CMV seropositive and some 24 seronegative. Study findings and constraints: The CMV-associated TCR signature appears largely within the CD4+ memory repertoire. Repertoires predicted CMV serostatus with median bootstrapped AUC of about 0.95.

The sort gate was single viable CD3+CD4+CD8-CD45RO+ cells for memory CD4+ T cells. Per the authors' pipeline: After removing out-of-frame reads, under 2.5 million distinct TCRbeta sequences remained. Sequencing was performed with immunoSEQ multiplex PCR; in TCRdb, only in-frame clones are kept and a portion is missing. Clone size and V and J calls were adopted from that table, with D and trimming inferred from the DNA. Of some 56,000 clones listed, about 81% were seen once; the top ten hold approximately 0.39%. The CDR3 has 15 amino acids. Germline V gene data show CDR1 as LNHDA and CDR2 as SQIVND (reference sequence). The V and J ends lost 8 bases and 7 bases, in that order; junction bases with no gene match: 13.

The sequenced sample was memory CD4+ T cells from blood. This TCR was sampled from an adult in good health and CMV-seronegative. V usage is TRBV19 and J usage is TRBJ2-1; 8 bases map to TRBD1. This chain's CDR3 is CASATGTGSKNEQFF. The CDR3 DNA follows: TGTGCCAGTGCGACCGGGACAGGCTCTAAGAATGAGCAGTTCTTC.